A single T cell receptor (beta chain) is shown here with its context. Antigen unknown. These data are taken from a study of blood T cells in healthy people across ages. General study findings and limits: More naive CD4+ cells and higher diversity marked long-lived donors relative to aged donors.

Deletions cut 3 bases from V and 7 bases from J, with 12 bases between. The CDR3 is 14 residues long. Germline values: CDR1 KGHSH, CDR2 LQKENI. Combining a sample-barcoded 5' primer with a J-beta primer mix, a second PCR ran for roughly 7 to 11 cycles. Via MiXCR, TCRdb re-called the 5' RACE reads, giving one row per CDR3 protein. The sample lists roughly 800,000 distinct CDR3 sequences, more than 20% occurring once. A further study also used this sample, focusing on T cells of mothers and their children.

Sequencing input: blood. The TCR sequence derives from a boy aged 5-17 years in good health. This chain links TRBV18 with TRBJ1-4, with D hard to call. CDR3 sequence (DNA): TGTGCCAGCTCACCCGGAGAAACCGGTGAAAAACTGTTTTTT. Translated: CASSPGETGEKLFF.